The 17 T cell receptor beta chains presented below share a single source sample, sequenced in a study of T cell repertoires in cytomegalovirus infection. Their target antigens are unknown. Each CDR3 protein is one row after TCRdb ran MiXCR on the reads. The table lists some 500,000 distinct CDR3 sequences, 40% of them singletons. The sample here was cultured PBMCs, taken from culture after CMV antigen stimulation. These receptors originate from a human donor in good health (CMV status not recorded). Some clones in this sample may be carry-over from other donors' samples.

The chain uses TRBV19 and TRBJ1-5, with 9 bases aligning to TRBD1. Per the germline V gene, CDR1 is LNHDA and CDR2 is SQIVND (reference sequence). V trimming: 6 bases; J trimming: 9 bases; junction bases outside the gene matches: 15. The CDR3 sequence is 16 residues long. This chain's CDR3 is CASSHGQGIVGGPQHF. For the CDR3, the DNA is TGTGCCAGTAGCCATGGACAGGGGATTGTCGGGGGGCCCCAGCATTTT.

The chain recombines TRBV7-2 with TRBJ2-4; D may be TRBD2 (5 bases). The ends were cut back, 5 bases at V and 1 base at J, with 12 bases in the middle. CDR1 and CDR2 (germline): SGHTA, FQGNSA. The CDR3 consists of 15 residues. This CDR3 reads CASSVGGLAKNIQYF. In DNA form, the CDR3 reads TGTGCCAGCAGCGTAGGAGGCCTGGCCAAAAACATTCAGTACTTC.

This clonotype appeared a few times. The gene calls are TRBV28 and TRBJ2-1; 10 bases fit TRBD2. Germline V gene lookup returns CDR1 MDHEN and CDR2 SYDVKM. Losses at the gene ends were 2 bases for V and 2 bases for J; bases not matched to a gene: 6. The CDR3 is 17 residues long. CDR3 loop: CASSLTSSGGPYNEQFF. Written as DNA, the CDR3 is TGTGCCAGCAGTTTAACCTCTAGCGGGGGACCCTACAATGAGCAGTTCTTC. The full variable domain, rest sourced from reference TRBV28 and TRBJ2-1, is DVKVTQSSRYLVKRTGEKVFLECVQDMDHENMFWYRQDPGLGLRLIYFSYDVKMKEKGDIPEGYSVSREKKERFSLILESASTNQTSMYLCASSLTSSGGPYNEQFFGPGTRLTVL.

The chain couples TRBV12-5 to TRBJ2-5; D call uncertain. CDR3 length equals 12 residues. V was trimmed by 6 bases and J by 5 bases, leaving 10 bases between them. Germline V gene lookup returns CDR1 LGHNT and CDR2 FRNRAP. CDR3 nucleotides: TGTGCTAGTGGGGAACCGTTTGAGACCCAGTACTTC. Translating gives CASGEPFETQYF.

The rearrangement joins TRBV19 to TRBJ2-7; no clear D. The CDR3 sequence is 11 residues long. The V end lost 7 bases, the J end lost 4 bases, and 8 bases lay between the germline ends. Germline assignment: CDR1 LNHDA and CDR2 SQIVND (reference sequence). The CDR3 nucleotides are TGTGCCAGTAACTGGTGTTACGAGCAGTACTTC. Its translation: CASNWCYEQYF.

J is TRBJ1-6 and V is TRBV4-2; no definite D call. The V and J ends lost 6 bases and 6 bases respectively, with 15 bases between them. The CDR3 is 15 amino acids. Germline CDR1 and CDR2: LGHNA and YNFKEQ. The CDR3 DNA is TGTGCCAGCAGTACACCGGAGGGCCTTAATTCACCCCTCCACTTT. It specifies CASSTPEGLNSPLHF.

This clonotype came up many times. J is TRBJ2-1 and V is TRBV7-2; D assignment may be TRBD1 or TRBD2 (6 bases each). V lost 2 bases and J 8 bases, leaving 10 bases between the germline ends. The length of the CDR3 is 13 residues. Looked up from germline, CDR1 is SGHTA and CDR2 is FQGNSA. CDR3 DNA: TGTGCCAGCAGCTTAAGAGGGGGGCATGAGCAGTTCTTC. Its protein product is CASSLRGGHEQFF.

The chain has TRBV7-2 and TRBJ2-1; D may be TRBD2 (5 bases). Trimming pared 0 bases from V and 6 bases from J, leaving 12 bases between. The CDR3 is made up of 15 amino acids. CDR1 SGHTA and CDR2 FQGNSA come from the germline V gene. Written as DNA, the CDR3 is TGTGCCAGCAGCTTAGCGGGAGTTAGTATCAATGAGCAGTTCTTC. Its protein is CASSLAGVSINEQFF. The full variable domain, with the rest looked up from reference TRBV7-2 and TRBJ2-1, is GAGVSQSPSNKVTEKGKDVELRCDPISGHTALYWYRQSLGQGLEFLIYFQGNSAPDKSGLPSDRFSAERTGGSVSTLTIQRTQQEDSAVYLCASSLAGVSINEQFFGPGTRLTVL.

V usage is TRBV6-5 and J usage is TRBJ1-6; D remains ambiguous. Germline CDR1 reads MNHEY; CDR2 reads SVGAGI. The V and J ends lost 6 bases and 0 bases respectively, with 9 bases between them. There are 15 residues in the CDR3. The CDR3: CASREKSSYNSPLHF. The CDR3 DNA reads as TGTGCCAGCAGAGAGAAAAGCTCCTATAATTCACCCCTCCACTTT.

This clonotype was detected ten times or more. CDR3: CASSFQTADTQYF. CDR3 in DNA: TGTGCCAGCAGCTTTCAGACGGCAGATACGCAGTATTTT. V gene TRBV7-2 combines with J gene TRBJ2-3, with D hard to call. Germline-derived CDR1 and CDR2 are SGHTA and FQGNSA. There are 13 residues in the CDR3. With 3 bases removed from V and 4 bases from J, the gap between germline ends came to 8 bases.

The chain employs TRBV7-2 and TRBJ2-1, with 9 bases that match TRBD1. The germline CDR1 and CDR2 sequences are SGHTA and FQGNSA. The junction had 18 bases not matched to a gene; V was cut back by 3 bases and J by 12 bases. This CDR3 has 17 residues. The CDR3 spells CASSLAPTGGPKGGQFF. CDR3 coding DNA: TGTGCCAGCAGCTTGGCACCTACAGGGGGCCCCAAGGGTGGGCAGTTCTTC.

The rearrangement links TRBV5-1 to TRBJ2-5; 8 bases fit TRBD2. With 4 bases clipped from V and 3 bases from J, the junction kept 11 bases outside the gene matches. Per germline, CDR1 SGHRS and CDR2 YFSETQ. The CDR3 totals 16 residues. This chain's CDR3 is CASSPSAGAGEETQYF. The DNA for the CDR3 is TGCGCCAGCAGCCCGTCAGCGGGGGCGGGGGAAGAGACCCAGTACTTC.

The V and J genes are TRBV15 and TRBJ2-7; D gene uncertain. Deletions cut 1 base from V and 3 bases from J, with 7 bases between. The CDR3 spans 13 residues. Looked up from germline, CDR1 is LNHNV and CDR2 is YYDKDF (reference sequence). CDR3 region: CATSRGLDYEQYF. The CDR3 bases are TGTGCCACCAGCAGAGGACTTGACTACGAGCAGTACTTC.

The chain recombines TRBV12-3 or TRBV12-4 with TRBJ1-4; D unclear. V lost 6 bases to trimming and J lost 5 bases, with 10 bases between them. The CDR3 totals 13 residues. CDR3 loop: CASRQSPNEKLFF. For the CDR3, the DNA is TGTGCCAGCAGACAGAGTCCGAATGAAAAACTGTTTTTT.

This chain uses TRBV12-3 or TRBV12-4 with TRBJ1-2; D not resolved. Trimming left V 4 bases short and J 2 bases short, with 11 bases between. This CDR3 region has 14 residues. CDR3 nucleotide sequence: TGTGCCAGCAGTTCCCGGCTGCTGAACTATGGCTACACCTTC. This gives the protein CASSSRLLNYGYTF.

The table lists this clonotype with a few counts. The chain joins TRBV6-1 to TRBJ1-1, with D unclear. CDR1 MNHNS and CDR2 SASEGT come from the germline V gene. The V gene lost 5 bases and the J gene lost 6 bases, with 10 bases spanning the gap. This CDR3 region has 12 residues. CDR3 amino acids: CASSSTFAEAFF. The CDR3 DNA follows: TGTGCCAGCAGTTCTACCTTCGCTGAAGCTTTCTTT.

The chain uses TRBV29-1 and TRBJ2-1; D possibly corresponds to TRBD1 (5 bases). Per germline, CDR1 SQVTM and CDR2 ANQGSEA. Trimming removed 6 bases from V and 0 bases from J, with 18 bases in between. The CDR3 runs 16 residues. For the CDR3, the DNA is TGCAGCGTCCTACCAGGGCCCCTGGGCTCCTACAATGAGCAGTTCTTC. Its translation is CSVLPGPLGSYNEQFF.